This T cell receptor beta chain was retrieved from a study of regulatory T cells in long-lasting Graves disease. The wider study: Less than 3 months of antithyroid drugs had been taken by newly diagnosed Graves' patients.

Arm-PCR of CDR3 regions with iRepertoire HTBI primers generated TCR beta libraries. MiXCR, run by TCRdb on the multiplex PCR reads, gives a single entry per CDR3 protein. This sample carries roughly 220,000 distinct CDR3 sequences, 18% of them seen once, and the ten largest clones take approximately 20%. Regarding time point: newly diagnosed GD, antithyroid drugs for less than 3 months. There was RNA extracted from PBMCs, and the TCR library was made from it. This clonotype was seen ten or more times. The germline CDR1 and CDR2 sequences are SEHNR and FQNEAQ (reference sequence). With 6 bases clipped from V and 10 bases from J, the junction kept 20 bases outside the gene matches. This CDR3 contains 16 residues.

The material sequenced was peripheral blood mononuclear cells (PBMCs), taken at new diagnosis, from a patient treated with antithyroid drugs. The chain joins TRBV7-9 to TRBJ1-2, with TRBD1 identical over 7 bases. The sequence came from a female donor with Graves disease. CDR3 region: CASSPERFGPQGVYTF. Written as DNA, the CDR3 is TGTGCCAGCAGTCCTGAACGATTCGGGCCTCAGGGGGTCTACACCTTC.